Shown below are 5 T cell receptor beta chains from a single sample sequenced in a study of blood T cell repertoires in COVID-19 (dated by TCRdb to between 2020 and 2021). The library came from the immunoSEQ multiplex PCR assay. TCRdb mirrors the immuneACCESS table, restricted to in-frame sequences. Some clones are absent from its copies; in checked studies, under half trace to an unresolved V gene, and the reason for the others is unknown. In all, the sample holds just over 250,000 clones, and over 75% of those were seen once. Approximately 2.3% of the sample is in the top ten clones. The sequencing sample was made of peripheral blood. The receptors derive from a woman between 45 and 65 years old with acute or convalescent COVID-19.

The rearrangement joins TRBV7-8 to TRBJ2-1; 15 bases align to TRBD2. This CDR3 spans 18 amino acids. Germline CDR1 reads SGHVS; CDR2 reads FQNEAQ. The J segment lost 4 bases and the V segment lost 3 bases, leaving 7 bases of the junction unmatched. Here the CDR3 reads CASSFGLAGGPKYNEQFF. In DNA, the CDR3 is TGTGCCAGCAGCTTCGGACTAGCGGGAGGGCCAAAGTACAATGAGCAGTTCTTC.

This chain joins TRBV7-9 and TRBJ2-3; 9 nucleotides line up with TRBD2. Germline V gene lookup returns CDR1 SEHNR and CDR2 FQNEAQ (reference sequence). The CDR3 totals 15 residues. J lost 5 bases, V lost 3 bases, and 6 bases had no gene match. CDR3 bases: TGTGCCAGCAGCTTGGGACTAGCCCCAGGAGATACGCAGTATTTT. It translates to CASSLGLAPGDTQYF.

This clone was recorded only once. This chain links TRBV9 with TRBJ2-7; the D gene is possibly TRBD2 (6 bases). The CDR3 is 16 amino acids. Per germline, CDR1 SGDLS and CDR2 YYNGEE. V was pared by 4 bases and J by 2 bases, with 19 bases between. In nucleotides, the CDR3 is TGTGCCAGCAGCTCAATAGGTACTAGCCGTGCCTACGAGCAGTACTTC. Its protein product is CASSSIGTSRAYEQYF.

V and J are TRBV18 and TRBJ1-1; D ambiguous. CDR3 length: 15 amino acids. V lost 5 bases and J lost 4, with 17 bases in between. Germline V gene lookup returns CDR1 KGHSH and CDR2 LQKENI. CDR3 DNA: TGTGCCAGCTCATCTTGGTCAAACCGGGGCACTGAAGCTTTCTTT. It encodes CASSSWSNRGTEAFF.

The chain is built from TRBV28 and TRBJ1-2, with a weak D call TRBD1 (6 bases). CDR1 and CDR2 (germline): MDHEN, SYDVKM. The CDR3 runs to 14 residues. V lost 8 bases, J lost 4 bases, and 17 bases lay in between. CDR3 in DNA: TGTGCCAGCGAGAGTCGGGGGGCCGGCTATGGCTACACCTTC. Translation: CASESRGAGYGYTF.